This TCR beta chain is drawn from a study of T cell responses to AZD1222 COVID-19 vaccine. Concerning this clone itself: Its antigen is still unknown.

Sequencing used immunoSEQ multiplex PCR; TCRdb keeps in-frame clones, though not all of them. The sample records 150,000 to 200,000 clones, around 90% being singletons. Germline CDR1 and CDR2: MDHEN and SYDVKM. This CDR3 is 15 amino acids long. V trimming: 5 bases; J trimming: 6 bases; junction bases outside the gene matches: 9. Study outcomes and limitations: Along spike, vaccine-associated CD4 TCRs were found throughout, with dominance at 160-218 and 743-854. Donors were largely white British and mainly female; clonal diversity was possibly underestimated. Just five or six AZD1222 recipients tested seropositive at baseline.

The chain couples TRBV28 to TRBJ2-1, with 8 bases aligning to TRBD1. This clonotype originated in an adult in good health. This specimen consisted of peripheral blood, obtained on day 0 of MenACWY control vaccination. This CDR3 is CASSHRQGLGNEQFF. In DNA form, the CDR3 reads TGTGCCAGCAGTCATCGACAGGGGCTAGGCAATGAGCAGTTCTTC.